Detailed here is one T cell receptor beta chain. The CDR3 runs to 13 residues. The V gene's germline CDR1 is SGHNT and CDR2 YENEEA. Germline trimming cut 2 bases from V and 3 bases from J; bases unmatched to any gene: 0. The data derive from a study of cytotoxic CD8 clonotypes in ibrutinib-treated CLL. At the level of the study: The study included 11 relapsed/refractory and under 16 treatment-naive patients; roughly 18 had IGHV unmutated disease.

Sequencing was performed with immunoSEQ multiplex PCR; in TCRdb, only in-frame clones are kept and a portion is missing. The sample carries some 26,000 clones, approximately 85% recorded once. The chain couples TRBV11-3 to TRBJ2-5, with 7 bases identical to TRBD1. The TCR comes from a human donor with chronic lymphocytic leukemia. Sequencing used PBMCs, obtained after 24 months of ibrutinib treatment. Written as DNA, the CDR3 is TGTGCCAGCAGCTTAACAGGGGAAGAGACCCAGTACTTC. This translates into CASSLTGEETQYF.